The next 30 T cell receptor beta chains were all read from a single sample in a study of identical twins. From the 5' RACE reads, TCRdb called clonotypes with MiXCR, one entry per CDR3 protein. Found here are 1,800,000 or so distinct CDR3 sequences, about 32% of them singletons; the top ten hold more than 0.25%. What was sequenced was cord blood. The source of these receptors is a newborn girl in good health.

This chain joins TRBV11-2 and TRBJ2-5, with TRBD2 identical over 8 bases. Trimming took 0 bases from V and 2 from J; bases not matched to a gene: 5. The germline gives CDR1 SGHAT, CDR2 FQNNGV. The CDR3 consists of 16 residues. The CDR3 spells CASSLDLGLGQETQYF. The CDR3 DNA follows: TGTGCCAGCAGCTTAGATCTGGGACTAGGGCAAGAGACCCAGTACTTC.

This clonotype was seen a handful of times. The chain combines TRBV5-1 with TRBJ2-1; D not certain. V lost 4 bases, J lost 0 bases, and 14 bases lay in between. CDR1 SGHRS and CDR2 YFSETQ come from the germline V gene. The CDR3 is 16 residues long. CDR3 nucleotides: TGCGCCAGCAGCCGGATCGGGCGGAGCTCCTACAATGAGCAGTTCTTC. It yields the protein CASSRIGRSSYNEQFF.

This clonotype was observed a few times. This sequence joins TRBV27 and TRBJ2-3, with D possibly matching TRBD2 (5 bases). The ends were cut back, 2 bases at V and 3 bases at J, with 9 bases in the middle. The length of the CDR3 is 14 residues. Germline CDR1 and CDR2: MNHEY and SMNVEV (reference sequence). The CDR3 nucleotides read TGTGCCAGCAGTTTACTACTAGAAACAGATACGCAGTATTTT. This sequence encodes CASSLLLETDTQYF.

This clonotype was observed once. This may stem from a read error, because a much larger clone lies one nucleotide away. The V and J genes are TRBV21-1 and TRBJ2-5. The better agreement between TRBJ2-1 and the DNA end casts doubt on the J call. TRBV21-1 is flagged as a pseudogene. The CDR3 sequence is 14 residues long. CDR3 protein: CASSKREYQETQFF. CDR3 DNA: TGTGCCAGCAGCAAACGAGAGTACCAAGAGACCCAGTTCTTC.

The CDR3 region has the DNA TGTGCCAGCAGCCTCTCAAGATGGTCAGAGACCCAGTACTTC. The encoded protein is CASSLSRWSETQYF. This sequence joins TRBV13 and TRBJ2-5; D unclear. The germline V gene encodes CDR1 PRHDT and CDR2 FYEKMQ (reference sequence). Deletions cut 5 bases from V and 4 bases from J, with 14 bases between. This CDR3 spans 14 amino acids. The complete variable domain, with remaining parts taken from reference TRBV13 and TRBJ2-5, reads AAGVIQSPRHLIKEKRETATLKCYPIPRHDTVYWYQQGPGQDPQFLISFYEKMQSDKGSIPDRFSAQQFSDYHSELNMSSLELGDSALYFCASSLSRWSETQYFGPGTRLLVL.

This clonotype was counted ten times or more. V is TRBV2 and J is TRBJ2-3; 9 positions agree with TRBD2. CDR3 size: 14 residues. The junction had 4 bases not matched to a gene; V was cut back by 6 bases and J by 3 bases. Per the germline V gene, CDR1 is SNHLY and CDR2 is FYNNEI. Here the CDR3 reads CASRPAGGTDTQYF. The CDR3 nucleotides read TGTGCCAGCAGGCCAGCGGGGGGTACAGATACGCAGTATTTT.

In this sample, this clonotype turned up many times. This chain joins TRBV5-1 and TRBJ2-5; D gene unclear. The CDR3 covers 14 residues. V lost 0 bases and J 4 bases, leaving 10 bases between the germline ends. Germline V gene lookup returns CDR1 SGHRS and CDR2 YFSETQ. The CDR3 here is CASSLDSSSETQYF. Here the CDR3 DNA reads TGCGCCAGCAGCTTGGATAGTAGCTCAGAGACCCAGTACTTC. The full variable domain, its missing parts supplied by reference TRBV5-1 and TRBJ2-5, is KAGVTQTPRYLIKTRGQQVTLSCSPISGHRSVSWYQQTPGQGLQFLFEYFSETQRNKGNFPGRFSGRQFSNSRSEMNVSTLELGDSALYLCASSLDSSSETQYFGPGTRLLVL.

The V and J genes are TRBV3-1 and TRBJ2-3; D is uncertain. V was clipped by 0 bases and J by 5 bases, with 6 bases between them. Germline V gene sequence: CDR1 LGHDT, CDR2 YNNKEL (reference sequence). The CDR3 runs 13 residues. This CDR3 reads CASSQDLLDTQYF. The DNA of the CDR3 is TGTGCCAGCAGCCAAGATCTCCTAGATACGCAGTATTTT.

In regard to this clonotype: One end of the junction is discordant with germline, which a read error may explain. CDR3: CASSPRGDTLYF. Here the CDR3 DNA reads TGTGCCAGCAGCCCGCGGGGAGATACGCTGTATTTT. This chain joins TRBV3-1 and TRBJ2-3; tentatively, D is TRBD2 (6 bases). Looked up from germline, CDR1 is LGHDT and CDR2 is YNNKEL (reference sequence). This CDR3 comprises 12 residues.

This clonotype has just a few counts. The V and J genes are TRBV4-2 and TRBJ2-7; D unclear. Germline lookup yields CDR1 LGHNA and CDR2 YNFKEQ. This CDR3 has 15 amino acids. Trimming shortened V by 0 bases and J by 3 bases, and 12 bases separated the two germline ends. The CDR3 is CASSQELALGYEQYF. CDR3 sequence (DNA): TGTGCCAGCAGCCAAGAGCTCGCCCTAGGCTACGAGCAGTACTTC.

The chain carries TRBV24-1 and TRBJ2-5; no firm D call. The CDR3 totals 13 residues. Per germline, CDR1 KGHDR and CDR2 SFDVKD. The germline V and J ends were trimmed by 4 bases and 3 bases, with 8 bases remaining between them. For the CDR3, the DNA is TGTGCCACCAGTGACGCAAACGAAGAGACCCAGTACTTC. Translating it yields CATSDANEETQYF.

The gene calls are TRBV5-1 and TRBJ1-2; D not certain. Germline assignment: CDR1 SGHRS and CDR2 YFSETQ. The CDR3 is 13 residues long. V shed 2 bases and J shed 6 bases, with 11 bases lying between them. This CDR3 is CASSLWEGDGYTF. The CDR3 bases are TGCGCCAGCAGCTTATGGGAGGGTGATGGCTACACCTTC.

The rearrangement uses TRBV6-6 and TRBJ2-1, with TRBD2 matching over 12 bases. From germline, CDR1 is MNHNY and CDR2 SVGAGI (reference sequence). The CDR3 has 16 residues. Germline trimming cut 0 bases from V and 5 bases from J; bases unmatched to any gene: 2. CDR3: CASSYSLAGGNNEQFF. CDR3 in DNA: TGTGCCAGCAGTTACTCCCTAGCGGGGGGGAACAATGAGCAGTTCTTC.

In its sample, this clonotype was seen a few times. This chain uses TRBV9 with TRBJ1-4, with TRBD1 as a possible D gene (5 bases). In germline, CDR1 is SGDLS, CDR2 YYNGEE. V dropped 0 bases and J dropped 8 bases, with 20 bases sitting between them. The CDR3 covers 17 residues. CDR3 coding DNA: TGTGCCAGCAGCGTAGCCCCTACAGCGCCTGGGGGGGAAAAACTGTTTTTT. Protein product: CASSVAPTAPGGEKLFF.

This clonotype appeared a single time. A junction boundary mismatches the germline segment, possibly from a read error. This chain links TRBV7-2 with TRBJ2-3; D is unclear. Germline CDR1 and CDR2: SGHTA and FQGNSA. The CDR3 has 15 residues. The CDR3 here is CVSSLDPISTDTQYF. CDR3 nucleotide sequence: TGTGTCAGCAGCTTGGACCCCATTAGCACAGATACGCAGTATTTT. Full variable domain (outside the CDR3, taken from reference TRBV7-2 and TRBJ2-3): GAGVSQSPSNKVTEKGKDVELRCDPISGHTALYWYRQSLGQGLEFLIYFQGNSAPDKSGLPSDRFSAERTGGSVSTLTIQRTQQEDSAVYLCVSSLDPISTDTQYFGPGTRLTVL.

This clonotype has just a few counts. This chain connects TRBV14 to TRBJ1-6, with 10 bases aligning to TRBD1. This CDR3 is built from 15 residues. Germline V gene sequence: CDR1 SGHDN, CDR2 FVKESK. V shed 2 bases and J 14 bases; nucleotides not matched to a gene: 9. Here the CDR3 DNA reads TGTGCCAGCAGCCAACTGACAGGGGGCCCCGGGGCCCTCCACTTT. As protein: CASSQLTGGPGALHF.

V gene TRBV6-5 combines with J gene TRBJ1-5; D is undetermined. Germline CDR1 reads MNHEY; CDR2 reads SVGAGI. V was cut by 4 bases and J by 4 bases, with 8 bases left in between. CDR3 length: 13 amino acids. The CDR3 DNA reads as TGTGCCAGCAGTTCTACGTGGAATCAGCCCCAGCATTTT. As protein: CASSSTWNQPQHF.

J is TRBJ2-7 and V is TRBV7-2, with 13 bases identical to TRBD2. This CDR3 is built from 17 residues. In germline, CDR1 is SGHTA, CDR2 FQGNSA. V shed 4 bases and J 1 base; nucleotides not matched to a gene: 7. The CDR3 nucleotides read TGTGCCAGCAGCTCGAGGACTAGCGGGGGAATTTCCTACGAGCAGTACTTC. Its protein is CASSSRTSGGISYEQYF.

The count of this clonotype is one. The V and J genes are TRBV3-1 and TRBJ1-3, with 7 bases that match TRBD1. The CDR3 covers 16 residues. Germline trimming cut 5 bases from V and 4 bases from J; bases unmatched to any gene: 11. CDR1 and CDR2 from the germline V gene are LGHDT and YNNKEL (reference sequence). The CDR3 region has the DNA TGTGCCAGCAGCGAGACAGGGATGGGCCTCGGAAACACCATATATTTT. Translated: CASSETGMGLGNTIYF.

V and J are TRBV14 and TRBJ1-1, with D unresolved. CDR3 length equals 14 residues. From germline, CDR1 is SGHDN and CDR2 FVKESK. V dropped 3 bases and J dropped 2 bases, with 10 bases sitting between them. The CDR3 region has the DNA TGTGCCAGCAGCCAGTTGGGCGATAACACTGAAGCTTTCTTT. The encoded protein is CASSQLGDNTEAFF.

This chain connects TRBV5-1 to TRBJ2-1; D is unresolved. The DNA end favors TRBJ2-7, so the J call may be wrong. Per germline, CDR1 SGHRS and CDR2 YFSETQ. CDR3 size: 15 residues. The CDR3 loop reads CASSWATRTYNEQYF. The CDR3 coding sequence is TGCGCCAGCAGCTGGGCCACCAGAACCTACAATGAGCAGTACTTC.

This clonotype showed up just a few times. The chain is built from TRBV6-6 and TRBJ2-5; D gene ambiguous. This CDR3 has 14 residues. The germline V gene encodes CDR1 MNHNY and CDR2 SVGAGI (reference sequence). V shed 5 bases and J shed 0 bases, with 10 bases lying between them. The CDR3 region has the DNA TGTGCCAGCAGTCCGTTCAGGTACCAAGAGACCCAGTACTTC. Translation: CASSPFRYQETQYF.

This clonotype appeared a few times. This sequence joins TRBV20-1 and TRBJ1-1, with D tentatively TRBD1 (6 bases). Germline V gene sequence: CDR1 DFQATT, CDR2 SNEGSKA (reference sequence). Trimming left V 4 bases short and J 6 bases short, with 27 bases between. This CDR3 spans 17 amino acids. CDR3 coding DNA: TGCAGTGCTACCCTACCCAGGGGTCCTAAATTCTACGCTGAAGCTTTCTTT. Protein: CSATLPRGPKFYAEAFF.

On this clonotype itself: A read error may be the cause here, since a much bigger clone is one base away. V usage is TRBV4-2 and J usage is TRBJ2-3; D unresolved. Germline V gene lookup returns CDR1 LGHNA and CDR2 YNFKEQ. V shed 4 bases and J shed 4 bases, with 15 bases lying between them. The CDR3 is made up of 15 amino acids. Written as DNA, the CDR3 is TGTGCCAGCAGCCGCGAACGCGGCCGCTCAGATACGCAGTATTTT. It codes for CASSRERGRSDTQYF.

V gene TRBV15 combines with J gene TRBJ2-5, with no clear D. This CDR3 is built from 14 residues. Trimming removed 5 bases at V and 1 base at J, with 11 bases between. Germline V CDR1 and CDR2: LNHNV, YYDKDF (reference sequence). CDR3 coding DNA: TGTGCCACCAGCCTCCTCTACACCCAAGAGACCCAGTACTTC. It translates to CATSLLYTQETQYF.

As DNA, the CDR3 is TGTGCCAGCAGTTTCTCTAAGATTAATGAGCAGTACTTC. As protein: CASSFSKINEQYF. This sequence joins TRBV27 and TRBJ2-7; D remains ambiguous. In germline, CDR1 is MNHEY, CDR2 SMNVEV (reference sequence). The length of the CDR3 is 13 residues. V lost 3 bases and J 7 bases, leaving 13 bases between the germline ends.

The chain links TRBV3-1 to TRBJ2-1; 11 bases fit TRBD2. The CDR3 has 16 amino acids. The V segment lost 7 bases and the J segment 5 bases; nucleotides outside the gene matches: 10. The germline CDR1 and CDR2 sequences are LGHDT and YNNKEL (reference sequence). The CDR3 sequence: CASTPVAGGPDNEQFF. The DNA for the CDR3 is TGTGCCAGCACCCCGGTAGCGGGAGGGCCCGACAATGAGCAGTTCTTC.

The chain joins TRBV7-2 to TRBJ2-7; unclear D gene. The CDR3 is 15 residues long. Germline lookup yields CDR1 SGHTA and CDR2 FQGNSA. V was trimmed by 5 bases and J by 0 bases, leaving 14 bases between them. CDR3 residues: CASSASRASSYEQYF. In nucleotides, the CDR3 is TGTGCCAGCAGCGCCTCTCGCGCCAGCTCCTACGAGCAGTACTTC. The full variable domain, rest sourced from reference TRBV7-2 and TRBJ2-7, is GAGVSQSPSNKVTEKGKDVELRCDPISGHTALYWYRQSLGQGLEFLIYFQGNSAPDKSGLPSDRFSAERTGGSVSTLTIQRTQQEDSAVYLCASSASRASSYEQYFGPGTRLTVT.

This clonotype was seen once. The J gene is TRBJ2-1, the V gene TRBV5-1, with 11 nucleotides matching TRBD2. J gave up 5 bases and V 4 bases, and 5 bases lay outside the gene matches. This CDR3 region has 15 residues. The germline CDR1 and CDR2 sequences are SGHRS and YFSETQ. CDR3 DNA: TGCGCCAGCAGCATACTAGCGGGGGCCCACAATGAGCAGTTCTTC. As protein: CASSILAGAHNEQFF.

The CDR3 sequence is CSADGEGSVNEQYF. The CDR3 DNA sequence: TGCAGTGCTGACGGGGAGGGGTCTGTGAACGAGCAGTACTTC. V is TRBV20-1 and J is TRBJ2-7; 7 bases align to TRBD2. J was trimmed by 5 bases and V by 5 bases; bases with no gene match: 12. Germline values: CDR1 DFQATT, CDR2 SNEGSKA (reference sequence). The CDR3 is made up of 14 amino acids.